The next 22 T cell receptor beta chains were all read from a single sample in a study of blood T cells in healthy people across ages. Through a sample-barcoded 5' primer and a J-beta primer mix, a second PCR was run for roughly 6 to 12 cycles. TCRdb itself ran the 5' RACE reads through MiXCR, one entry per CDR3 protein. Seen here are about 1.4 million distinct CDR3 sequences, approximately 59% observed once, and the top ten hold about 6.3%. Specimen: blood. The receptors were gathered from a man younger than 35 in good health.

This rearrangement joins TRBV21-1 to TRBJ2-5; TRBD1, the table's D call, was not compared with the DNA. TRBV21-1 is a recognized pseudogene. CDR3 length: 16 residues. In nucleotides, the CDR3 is TGTGCCAGCAGGGACAGGGGCCCCACCCCGATGGAGACCCAGTACTTC. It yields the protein CASRDRGPTPMETQYF.

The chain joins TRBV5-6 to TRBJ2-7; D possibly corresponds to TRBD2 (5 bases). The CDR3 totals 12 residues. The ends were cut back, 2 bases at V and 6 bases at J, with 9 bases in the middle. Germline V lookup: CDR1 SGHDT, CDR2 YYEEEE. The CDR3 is CASSFYSGEQYF. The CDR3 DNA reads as TGTGCCAGCAGCTTCTACAGCGGCGAGCAGTACTTC.

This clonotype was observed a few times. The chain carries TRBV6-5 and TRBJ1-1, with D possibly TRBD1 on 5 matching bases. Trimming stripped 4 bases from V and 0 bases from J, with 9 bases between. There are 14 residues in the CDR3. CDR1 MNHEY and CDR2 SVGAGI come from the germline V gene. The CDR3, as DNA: TGTGCCAGCAGTTTGCAGGGAGTGAACACTGAAGCTTTCTTT. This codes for CASSLQGVNTEAFF.

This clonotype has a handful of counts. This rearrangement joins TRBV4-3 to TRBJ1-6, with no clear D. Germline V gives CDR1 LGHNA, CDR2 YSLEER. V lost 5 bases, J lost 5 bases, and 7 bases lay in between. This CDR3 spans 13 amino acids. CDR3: CASSYGNNSPLHF. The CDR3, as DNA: TGCGCCAGCAGCTACGGGAATAATTCACCCCTCCACTTT.

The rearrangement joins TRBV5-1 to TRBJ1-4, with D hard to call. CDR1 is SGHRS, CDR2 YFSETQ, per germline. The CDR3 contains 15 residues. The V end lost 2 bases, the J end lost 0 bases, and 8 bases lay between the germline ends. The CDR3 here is CASSFFAATNEKLFF. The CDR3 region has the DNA TGCGCCAGCAGCTTTTTCGCAGCAACTAATGAAAAACTGTTTTTT.

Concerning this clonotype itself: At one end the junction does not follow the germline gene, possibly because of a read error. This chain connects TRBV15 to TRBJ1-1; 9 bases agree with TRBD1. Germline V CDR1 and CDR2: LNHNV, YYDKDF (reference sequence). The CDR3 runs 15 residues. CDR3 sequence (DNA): TGTGCCACCAGGAGAGGGACAGGGACGAGAACTGAAGCTTTCTTT. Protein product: CATRRGTGTRTEAFF.

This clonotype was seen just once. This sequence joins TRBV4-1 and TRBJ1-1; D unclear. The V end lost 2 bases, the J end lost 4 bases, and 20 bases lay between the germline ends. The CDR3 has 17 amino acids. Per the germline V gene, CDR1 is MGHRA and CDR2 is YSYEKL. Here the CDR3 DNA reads TGCGCCAGCAGCCAATTGGTTATCCCAAATGAAGGCACTGAAGCTTTCTTT. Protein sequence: CASSQLVIPNEGTEAFF.

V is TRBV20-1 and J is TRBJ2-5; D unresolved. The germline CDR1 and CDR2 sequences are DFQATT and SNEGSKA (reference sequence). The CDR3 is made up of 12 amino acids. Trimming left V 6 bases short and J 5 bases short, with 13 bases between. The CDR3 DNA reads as TGCAGTGCCGACGACTCCCCTGAGACCCAGTACTTC. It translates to CSADDSPETQYF.

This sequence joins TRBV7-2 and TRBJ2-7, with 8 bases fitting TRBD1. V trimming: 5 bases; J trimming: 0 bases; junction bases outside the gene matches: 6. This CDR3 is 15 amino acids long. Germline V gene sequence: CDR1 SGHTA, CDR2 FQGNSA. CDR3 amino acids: CASSPRTGTSYEQYF. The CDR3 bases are TGTGCCAGCAGCCCCCGGACAGGGACCTCCTACGAGCAGTACTTC.

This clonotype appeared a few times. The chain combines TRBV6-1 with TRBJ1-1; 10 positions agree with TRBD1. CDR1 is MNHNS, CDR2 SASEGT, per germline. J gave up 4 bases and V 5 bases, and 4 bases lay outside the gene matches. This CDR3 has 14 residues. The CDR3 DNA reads TGTGCCAGCAGTTATCGGACAGGGGGCACTGAAGCTTTCTTT. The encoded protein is CASSYRTGGTEAFF.

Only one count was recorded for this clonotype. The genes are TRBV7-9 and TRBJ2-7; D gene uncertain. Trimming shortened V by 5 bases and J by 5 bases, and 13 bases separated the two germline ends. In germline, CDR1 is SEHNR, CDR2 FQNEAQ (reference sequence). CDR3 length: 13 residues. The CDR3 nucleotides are TGTGCCAGCAGCCAATTAAGTGAGAACGAGCAGTACTTC. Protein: CASSQLSENEQYF. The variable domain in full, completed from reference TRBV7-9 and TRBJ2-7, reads DTGVSQNPRHKITKRGQNVTFRCDPISEHNRLYWYRQTLGQGPEFLTYFQNEAQLEKSRLLSDRFSAERPKGSFSTLEIQRTEQGDSAMYLCASSQLSENEQYFGPGTRLTVT.

For the CDR3, the DNA is TGTGCCAGCAAGCAAGGACAGGGGAACGAGCAGTACTTC. Protein: CASKQGQGNEQYF. This sequence joins TRBV11-2 and TRBJ2-4, with 9 bases fitting TRBD1. The better agreement between TRBJ2-7 and the DNA end casts doubt on the J call. The CDR3 loop spans 13 amino acids. CDR1 is SGHAT, CDR2 FQNNGV, per germline.

CDR3 DNA sequence: TGTGCCAGCAGTATACAGGATATACTCTATGGCTACACCTTC. Protein: CASSIQDILYGYTF. The gene calls are TRBV12-3 or TRBV12-4 and TRBJ1-2, with D possibly TRBD1 on 5 matching bases. CDR3 length equals 14 residues. V lost 5 bases and J lost 4, with 14 bases in between.

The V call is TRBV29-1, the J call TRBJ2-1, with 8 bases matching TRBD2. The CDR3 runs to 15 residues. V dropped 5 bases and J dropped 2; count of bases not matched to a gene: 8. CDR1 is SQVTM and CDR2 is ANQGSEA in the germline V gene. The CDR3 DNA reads TGCAGCGTTCCAACGGGAGGGGTCACCTACAATGAGCAGTTCTTC. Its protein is CSVPTGGVTYNEQFF.

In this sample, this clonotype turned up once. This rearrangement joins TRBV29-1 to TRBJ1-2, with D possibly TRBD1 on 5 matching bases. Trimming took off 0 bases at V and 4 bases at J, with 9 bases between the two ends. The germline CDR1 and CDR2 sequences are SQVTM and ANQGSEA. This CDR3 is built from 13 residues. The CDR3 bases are TGCAGCGTTGAAGACCCGGGGGGCTATGGCTACACCTTC. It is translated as CSVEDPGGYGYTF.

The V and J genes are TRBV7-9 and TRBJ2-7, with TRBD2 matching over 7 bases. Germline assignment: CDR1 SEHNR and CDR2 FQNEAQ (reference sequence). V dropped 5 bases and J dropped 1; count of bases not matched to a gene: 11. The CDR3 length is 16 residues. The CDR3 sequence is CASSPGRREGSYEQYF. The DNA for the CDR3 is TGTGCCAGCAGCCCTGGGCGCAGGGAGGGGTCCTACGAGCAGTACTTC.

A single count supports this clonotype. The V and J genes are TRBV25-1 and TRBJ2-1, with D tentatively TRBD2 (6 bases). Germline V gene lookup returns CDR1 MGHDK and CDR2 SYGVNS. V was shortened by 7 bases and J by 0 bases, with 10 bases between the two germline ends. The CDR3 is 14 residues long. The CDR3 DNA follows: TGTGCCAGCACTAGCGTCAGCTCCTACAATGAGCAGTTCTTC. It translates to CASTSVSSYNEQFF.

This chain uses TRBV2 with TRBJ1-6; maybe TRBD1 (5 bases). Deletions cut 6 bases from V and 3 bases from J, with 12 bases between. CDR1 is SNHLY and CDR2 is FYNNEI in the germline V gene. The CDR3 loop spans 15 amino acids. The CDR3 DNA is TGTGCCAGCAGGGGTCTAGGGGTCTATAATTCACCCCTCCACTTT. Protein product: CASRGLGVYNSPLHF.

The CDR3 DNA is TGTGCCAGCAGCTTCAGAGTAGCAGATACCGGGGAGCTGTTTTTT. It is translated as CASSFRVADTGELFF. The chain links TRBV11-2 to TRBJ2-2; D is unclear. Trimming removed 3 bases at V and 5 bases at J, with 13 bases between. The CDR3 is made up of 15 amino acids. Germline V gives CDR1 SGHAT, CDR2 FQNNGV.

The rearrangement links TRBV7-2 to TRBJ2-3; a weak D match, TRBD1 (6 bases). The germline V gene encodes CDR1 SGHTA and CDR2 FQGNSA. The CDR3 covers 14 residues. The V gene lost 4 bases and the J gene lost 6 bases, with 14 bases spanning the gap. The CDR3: CASSSSQGPDTQYF. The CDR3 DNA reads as TGTGCCAGCAGCTCATCCCAGGGGCCCGATACGCAGTATTTT.

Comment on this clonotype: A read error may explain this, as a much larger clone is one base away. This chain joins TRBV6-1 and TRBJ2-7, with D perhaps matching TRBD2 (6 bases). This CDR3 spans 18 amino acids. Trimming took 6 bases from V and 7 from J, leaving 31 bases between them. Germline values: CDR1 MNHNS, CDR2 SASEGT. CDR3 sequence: CASSLSPLGLIGNNEQYF. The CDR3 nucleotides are TGTGCCAGCAGCCTATCCCCACTGGGACTCATAGGCAACAATGAGCAGTACTTC.

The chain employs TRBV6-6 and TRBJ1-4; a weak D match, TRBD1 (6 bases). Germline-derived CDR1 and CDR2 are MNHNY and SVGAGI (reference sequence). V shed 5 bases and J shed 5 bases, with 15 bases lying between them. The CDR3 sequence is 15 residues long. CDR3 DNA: TGTGCCAGCAGTCCCCGCAGGGGTTTAAATGAAAAACTGTTTTTT. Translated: CASSPRRGLNEKLFF.